This record looks at one TCR beta chain sequence and its context. Its antigen is undetermined. The trim removed 4 bases at V and 4 bases at J, leaving 7 bases unmatched. Germline V lookup: CDR1 KGHSY, CDR2 FQNENV. The CDR3 extends over 16 amino acids. This entry belongs to a study of shared clonotypes between healthy human individuals. The study's findings and limits: The sampled material consisted only of blood, and tissue repertoires are likely to differ. What naive subsets generally showed was a larger estimated richness than memory subsets showed.

The assay was immunoSEQ multiplex PCR, and TCRdb's table has in-frame clones only and misses some. Altogether about 2 million clones are present, about 95% being singletons, with the ten largest covering more than 0.1%. Sample: naive CD4+ T cells sorted from blood. Subset described: CD45RA+ positively selected. This clonotype originated in a man between 18 and 35 years old in good health. The V and J genes are TRBV16 and TRBJ1-3, with 10 bases that match TRBD1. In nucleotides, the CDR3 is TGTGCCAGCAGCCCGCTGACAGGGGGCTTCGGAAACACCATATATTTT. Encoded protein: CASSPLTGGFGNTIYF.